The rows below give T cell receptor beta chains drawn from one sample of a study of blood T cell repertoires in COVID-19. Profiling relied on immunoSEQ multiplex PCR, and the TCRdb table lists in-frame clones only, not all of them. The sample has around 260,000 clones; around four fifths are singletons. The sequenced material came from peripheral blood. The receptor set was obtained from a man in his 60s who had recovered from COVID-19. CDR3s include the opening cysteine and the closing phenylalanine or tryptophan. The order of the fields is V gene, D gene, clone size, J gene, CDR3 protein, CDR3 DNA. The D gene is left open where the match is weak. Rows give clone size only sometimes, using once, few, many, or a class for an expanded clone.

V: TRBV25-1
D: .
size: .
J: TRBJ1-1
CDR3: CASSRAGEVMNTEAFF
DNA: TGTGCCAGCAGTCGCGCAGGGGAAGTCATGAACACTGAAGCTTTCTTT

V: TRBV4-2
D: TRBD2
size: .
J: TRBJ2-1
CDR3: CASSQGGLVDEQFF
DNA: TGTGCCAGCAGCCAAGGGGGACTAGTGGATGAGCAGTTCTTC

V: TRBV30
D: TRBD1
size: .
J: TRBJ2-3
CDR3: CAWSPGWGQGLDTQYF
DNA: TGTGCCTGGAGCCCCGGTTGGGGACAGGGGCTGGATACGCAGTATTTT

V: TRBV6-6
D: .
size: .
J: TRBJ2-5
CDR3: CASSFPTGETQYF
DNA: TGTGCCAGCAGTTTCCCCACAGGCGAGACCCAGTACTTC

V: TRBV19
D: .
size: few
J: TRBJ2-2
CDR3: CASSILGMGQPNTGELFF
DNA: TGTGCCAGTAGTATCCTAGGAATGGGGCAGCCGAACACCGGGGAGCTGTTTTTT

V: TRBV19
D: .
size: few
J: TRBJ1-1
CDR3: CASSIDRVTEAFF
DNA: TGTGCCAGTAGTATAGATCGCGTCACTGAAGCTTTCTTT

V: TRBV1
D: .
size: once
J: TRBJ2-1
CDR3: CTSSQVAGGNEQFF
DNA: .

V: TRBV5-4
D: .
size: .
J: TRBJ1-2
CDR3: CASSPDSLGYTF
DNA: TGTGCCAGCAGCCCCGACAGCCTAGGCTACACCTTC

V: TRBV9
D: .
size: .
J: TRBJ1-1
CDR3: CASSLRGNTEAFF
DNA: TGTGCCAGCAGCCTCCGGGGGAACACTGAAGCTTTCTTT

V: TRBV28
D: .
size: .
J: TRBJ1-2
CDR3: CASSLFEANYGYTF
DNA: TGTGCCAGCAGTTTATTCGAGGCCAACTATGGCTACACCTTC

V: TRBV6-2/TRBV6-3
D: .
size: .
J: TRBJ2-7
CDR3: CASSRLLPGEQYF
DNA: TGTGCCAGCAGTAGACTCCTTCCGGGCGAGCAGTACTTC

V: TRBV30
D: .
size: .
J: TRBJ1-5
CDR3: CAWSVSDSNQPQHF
DNA: TGTGCCTGGAGTGTCTCAGATAGCAATCAGCCCCAGCATTTT

V: TRBV19
D: TRBD1
size: .
J: TRBJ2-2
CDR3: CASSIDRTGVSTGELFF
DNA: TGTGCCAGTAGTATAGATCGGACAGGGGTGAGCACCGGGGAGCTGTTTTTT

V: TRBV7-9
D: .
size: few
J: TRBJ2-1
CDR3: CASSLVMSSRLYNEQFF
DNA: TGTGCCAGCAGCTTAGTCATGTCCTCGCGCCTCTACAATGAGCAGTTCTTC

V: TRBV6-1
D: .
size: .
J: TRBJ1-2
CDR3: CASSEAGTSYGYTF
DNA: TGTGCCAGCAGTGAAGCCGGGACAAGTTATGGCTACACCTTC

V: TRBV24-1
D: TRBD1
size: .
J: TRBJ2-5
CDR3: CATSDWTGGKETQYF
DNA: TGTGCCACCAGTGACTGGACAGGGGGCAAGGAGACCCAGTACTTC

V: TRBV5-1
D: .
size: .
J: TRBJ2-7
CDR3: CASSLISGLKSGEQYF
DNA: TGCGCCAGCAGCTTGATCTCAGGCCTCAAATCTGGTGAGCAGTACTTC

V: TRBV11-2
D: TRBD2
size: .
J: TRBJ2-1
CDR3: CASSPRLAGNEQFF
DNA: TGTGCCAGCAGCCCCCGACTAGCGGGTAATGAGCAGTTCTTC

V: TRBV29-1
D: .
size: .
J: TRBJ1-2
CDR3: CSVETYQPGAYGYTF
DNA: TGCAGCGTTGAAACTTATCAACCTGGGGCCTATGGCTACACCTTC

V: TRBV3-1/TRBV3-2
D: .
size: .
J: TRBJ1-2
CDR3: CASNLQGYYGYTF
DNA: TGTGCCAGCAACCTACAGGGTTACTATGGCTACACCTTC

V: TRBV9
D: .
size: .
J: TRBJ1-6
CDR3: CASSVRGENSPLHF
DNA: TGTGCCAGCAGCGTACGGGGGGAAAATTCACCCCTCCACTTT

V: TRBV3-1/TRBV3-2
D: .
size: many
J: TRBJ1-6
CDR3: CASSTRGRLLHF
DNA: TGTGCCAGCAGCACCCGCGGTCGGCTCCTCCACTTT

V: TRBV6-6
D: TRBD1
size: few
J: TRBJ2-7
CDR3: CASSYLDRGYEQYF
DNA: TGTGCCAGCAGTTACTTGGACAGGGGGTACGAGCAGTACTTC

V: TRBV6-4
D: .
size: .
J: TRBJ2-3
CDR3: CASSETPAGLRDTQYF
DNA: TGTGCCAGCAGTGAAACACCAGCGGGTTTGAGAGATACGCAGTATTTT

V: TRBV5-1
D: .
size: .
J: TRBJ2-7
CDR3: CASSIDGGGYSYEQYF
DNA: TGCGCCAGCAGCATCGATGGAGGGGGCTACTCCTACGAGCAGTACTTC

V: TRBV20-1
D: TRBD1
size: .
J: TRBJ2-7
CDR3: CSASATGAPEQYF
DNA: TGCAGTGCTAGTGCGACAGGGGCACCCGAGCAGTACTTC

V: TRBV7-8
D: .
size: .
J: TRBJ2-7
CDR3: CASSLGRREPEQYF
DNA: TGTGCCAGCAGCTTAGGACGAAGGGAGCCCGAGCAGTACTTC

V: TRBV5-1
D: .
size: .
J: TRBJ2-2
CDR3: CASSLGGAGELFF
DNA: TGCGCCAGCAGCTTGGGGGGAGCCGGGGAGCTGTTTTTT

V: TRBV6-5
D: .
size: .
J: TRBJ2-3
CDR3: CASTSTDTQYF
DNA: TGTGCCAGCACTAGCACAGATACGCAGTATTTT